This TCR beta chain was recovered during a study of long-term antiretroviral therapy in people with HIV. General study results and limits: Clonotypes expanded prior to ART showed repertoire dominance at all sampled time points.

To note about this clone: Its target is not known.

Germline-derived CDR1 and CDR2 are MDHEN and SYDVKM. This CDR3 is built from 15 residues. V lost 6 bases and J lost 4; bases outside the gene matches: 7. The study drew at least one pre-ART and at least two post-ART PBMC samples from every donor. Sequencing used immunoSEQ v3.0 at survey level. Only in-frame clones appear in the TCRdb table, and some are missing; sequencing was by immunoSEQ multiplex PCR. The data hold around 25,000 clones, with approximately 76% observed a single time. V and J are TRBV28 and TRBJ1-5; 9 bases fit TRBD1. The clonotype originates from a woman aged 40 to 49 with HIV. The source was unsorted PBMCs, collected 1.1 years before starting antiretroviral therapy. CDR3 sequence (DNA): TGTGCCAGCAGGGCCCGGGACAGGGAAAATCAGCCCCAGCATTTT. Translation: CASRARDRENQPQHF.